Detailed here is one TCR beta chain. Its target is unknown. The sample belongs to a study of PD-1 blockade in classical Hodgkin lymphoma. Study results and limitations: Complete responders matched newly diagnosed patients in baseline diversity. CD4+ TCR diversity climbed significantly by C4D1, unlike CD8+ TCR diversity.

Some clones are missing from TCRdb's copy, which holds only in-frame ones; the method was immunoSEQ multiplex PCR. The sample lists tens of thousands of clones, around 87% occurring once. Brentuximab vedotin exposure varied among the patients, all of whom had relapsed after autologous stem cell transplantation. Germline V gene sequence: CDR1 MGHRA, CDR2 YSYEKL. Trimming stripped 0 bases from V and 1 base from J, with 9 bases between. The CDR3 has 15 residues. The chain employs TRBV4-1 and TRBJ1-1; D unresolved. Sequenced material: peripheral blood mononuclear cells (PBMCs), taken at baseline. The receptor was isolated from a human donor with classical Hodgkin lymphoma. The CDR3 nucleotides read TGCGCCAGCAGCCAAGAAGGCAGACAGAACACTGAAGCTTTCTTT. Protein product: CASSQEGRQNTEAFF.